The rows below give T cell receptor beta chains drawn from one sample of a study of human T cells and chemical hapten exposure. Each CDR3 protein is one row after TCRdb ran MiXCR on the RACE reads. This table has roughly 260,000 distinct CDR3 sequences, approximately 8.6% appearing once. The starting material was whole blood, obtained in connection with sensitization to the hapten diphenylcyclopropenone (DPC). The source is a middle-aged woman with alopecia areata. Some clones in this sample may be carry-over from other donors' samples. Both conserved end residues are part of each CDR3. A D gene is named only where the DNA matches it firmly. The size of a clone is reported for some rows only, either as once, few or many, or as a class for expanded clones.

J | size | V | D | CDR3 | DNA
TRBJ2-7 | many | TRBV5-1 | TRBD2 | CASSTLAGISYEQYF | TGCGCCAGCAGCACACTAGCGGGCATCTCCTACGAGCAGTACTTC
TRBJ2-7 | . | TRBV29-1 | . | CSVGVRGGEQYF | TGCAGCGTGGGGGTGCGCGGAGGCGAGCAGTACTTC
TRBJ1-2 | few | TRBV6-5 | TRBD1 | CASRRTGLSYGYTF | TGTGCCAGCAGACGGACAGGGCTGTCCTATGGCTACACCTTC
TRBJ1-1 | few | TRBV28 | . | CASSWAGGTEAFF | TGTGCCAGCAGCTGGGCGGGAGGCACTGAAGCTTTCTTT
TRBJ2-3 | many | TRBV29-1 | . | CSVEDGGSTDTQYF | TGCAGCGTTGAAGATGGGGGCAGCACAGATACGCAGTATTTT
TRBJ2-5 | many | TRBV7-2 | . | CASSLWGGGTETQYF | TGTGCCAGCAGCTTATGGGGCGGAGGGACAGAGACCCAGTACTTC
TRBJ2-1 | . | TRBV27 | . | CASRGGTSFYNEQFF | TGTGCCAGCAGAGGCGGTACTAGTTTTTACAATGAGCAGTTCTTC
TRBJ1-2 | few | TRBV27 | . | CASSPRAWAGYTF | TGTGCCAGCAGCCCCAGGGCCTGGGCTGGCTACACCTTC
TRBJ1-1 | few | TRBV21-1 | . | CASILVPRVTEAFF | TGTGCCAGCATCCTGGTGCCTCGGGTCACTGAAGCTTTCTTT
TRBJ2-7 | . | TRBV5-6 | . | CASSLAQASYEQYF | TGTGCCAGCAGCTTGGCCCAGGCATCCTACGAGCAGTACTTC
TRBJ2-7 | . | TRBV7-2 | TRBD2 | CASSLAGTSGYEQYF | TGTGCCAGCAGCTTAGCTGGGACTAGCGGCTACGAGCAGTACTTC
TRBJ2-1 | . | TRBV11-1 | . | CASSLDSLALNEQFF | TGTGCCAGCAGCTTAGATAGCCTAGCGTTAAATGAGCAGTTCTTC
TRBJ2-5 | few | TRBV10-3 | . | CAVGAGSQETQYF | TGTGCCGTCGGGGCGGGAAGTCAAGAGACCCAGTACTTC
TRBJ1-5 | few | TRBV19 | . | CASSIRVEQPQHF | TGTGCCAGTAGTATCAGGGTCGAGCAGCCCCAGCATTTT
TRBJ1-2 | few | TRBV28 | . | CASRNGASLRGYTF | TGTGCCAGCAGGAACGGGGCCTCTCTTCGGGGCTACACCTTC
TRBJ2-3 | . | TRBV9 | . | CASSVDGRSLGTDTQYF | TGTGCCAGCAGCGTAGATGGCCGATCCCTCGGCACAGATACGCAGTATTTT
TRBJ2-1 | . | TRBV27 | . | CASSLTARGYNEQFF | TGTGCCAGCAGTTTGACAGCAAGAGGGTACAATGAGCAGTTCTTC
TRBJ2-3 | few | TRBV12-3/TRBV12-4 | . | CASSNERGDTQYF | TGTGCCAGCAGCAACGAGAGGGGCGATACGCAGTATTTT
TRBJ2-3 | few | TRBV7-2 | TRBD1 | CASSARTGRTDTQYF | TGTGCCAGCAGCGCAAGGACAGGGAGGACAGATACGCAGTATTTT
TRBJ1-5 | . | TRBV20-1 | . | CSTPGATNQPQHF | TGCAGTACACCAGGGGCCACCAATCAGCCCCAGCATTTT